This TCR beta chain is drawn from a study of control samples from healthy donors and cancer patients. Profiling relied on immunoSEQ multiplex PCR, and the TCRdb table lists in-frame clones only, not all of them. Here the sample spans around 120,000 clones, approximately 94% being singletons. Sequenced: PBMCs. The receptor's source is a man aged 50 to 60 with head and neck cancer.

CDR3 nucleotides: TGTGCCAGTAGCTACAGGGGGCCCTCCTACGAGCAGTACTTC. This translates into CASSYRGPSYEQYF. This chain connects TRBV19 to TRBJ2-7; 9 bases agree with TRBD1. This CDR3 has 14 amino acids. Germline CDR1 reads LNHDA; CDR2 reads SQIVND (reference sequence). V lost 6 bases to trimming and J lost 0 bases; unmatched junction nucleotides: 3.